The 10 T cell receptor beta chains in this list originate from one sample, sequenced in a study of cytotoxic CD8 clonotypes in ibrutinib-treated CLL (dated by TCRdb to the early 2020s). The time point label here, explained by the study, means: about eleven months on ibrutinib. The library was built by means of the immunoSEQ multiplex PCR assay. TCRdb holds this immuneACCESS table with in-frame rearrangements only. Some clones are missing; in checked studies, unresolved V genes explain under half, and the rest has no known cause. Here the sample has 55,000 to 85,000 clones; 90% occur a single time. Approximately 3.1% of the sample rests with the top ten. This sample comprised PBMCs, obtained after 12 months of ibrutinib treatment. All receptors come from a human donor with chronic lymphocytic leukemia.

The V call is TRBV19, the J call TRBJ2-5; 9 bases match TRBD1. This CDR3 is 13 amino acids long. The trim removed 10 bases at V and 2 bases at J, leaving 5 bases unmatched. In germline, CDR1 is LNHDA, CDR2 SQIVND (reference sequence). CDR3 in amino acids: CATRDRVQETQYF. CDR3 nucleotide sequence: TGTGCCACTCGGGACAGGGTTCAAGAGACCCAGTACTTC.

The sample holds one count of this clone. This rearrangement joins TRBV5-1 to TRBJ2-2, with TRBD2 matching 8 bases. Per the germline V gene, CDR1 is SGHRS and CDR2 is YFSETQ. With V trimmed by 8 bases and J by 5 bases, 14 bases remained unmatched. This CDR3 has 16 amino acids. DNA of the CDR3: TGCGCCAGTCGAACGGGCACGACGGGAGGGACCGGGGAGCTGTTTTTT. Protein: CASRTGTTGGTGELFF.

The V call is TRBV15, the J call TRBJ2-7, with D possibly matching TRBD2 (5 bases). V was trimmed by 3 bases and J by 2 bases, leaving 17 bases between them. The CDR3 runs to 16 residues. Germline CDR1 is LNHNV and CDR2 is YYDKDF (reference sequence). This chain's CDR3 is CATSRKFRGPTYEQYF. CDR3 coding DNA: TGTGCCACCAGCAGGAAATTCCGCGGGCCCACCTACGAGCAGTACTTC.

The chain uses TRBV6-1 and TRBJ2-2; 10 nucleotides match TRBD2. V lost 3 bases, J lost 5 bases, and 6 bases stayed unmatched. This CDR3 has 16 amino acids. Germline assignment: CDR1 MNHNS and CDR2 SASEGT. The CDR3 nucleotides are TGTGCCAGCAGTGAGCTAGCGGGAGAAAGTACCGGGGAGCTGTTTTTT. This sequence encodes CASSELAGESTGELFF.

V and J are TRBV7-2 and TRBJ1-2; D remains ambiguous. CDR3 length equals 13 residues. Trimming pared 4 bases from V and 7 bases from J, leaving 13 bases between. CDR1 and CDR2 from the germline V gene are SGHTA and FQGNSA. The CDR3: CASSSSTVGGYTF. In nucleotides, the CDR3 is TGTGCCAGCAGCTCATCTACAGTGGGTGGCTACACCTTC.

V usage is TRBV7-9 and J usage is TRBJ1-2; the D gene is possibly TRBD1 (5 bases). V was cut by 5 bases and J by 6 bases, with 16 bases left in between. The CDR3 is made up of 14 amino acids. The germline V gene has CDR1 SEHNR and CDR2 FQNEAQ (reference sequence). DNA of the CDR3: TGTGCCAGCAGCCTCCCCGGGGGGGTGGATGGCTACACCTTC. This encodes CASSLPGGVDGYTF.

The rearrangement links TRBV5-8 to TRBJ2-2, with D unresolved. Trimming removed 2 bases from V and 6 bases from J, with 20 bases in between. The CDR3 has 17 residues. In germline, CDR1 is SGHTS, CDR2 YDEGEE. CDR3: CASSFSGFVRPAGELFF. The CDR3 DNA follows: TGTGCCAGCAGCTTTTCTGGGTTCGTACGTCCTGCCGGGGAGCTGTTTTTT.

The chain carries TRBV28 and TRBJ1-2, with D possibly TRBD1 on 5 matching bases. CDR1 and CDR2 from the germline V gene are MDHEN and SYDVKM. V shed 3 bases and J shed 0 bases, with 17 bases lying between them. This CDR3 contains 17 residues. The DNA for the CDR3 is TGTGCCAGCAGTTTTTTGTCTCGAGGGGCGGCTAACTATGGCTACACCTTC. It translates to CASSFLSRGAANYGYTF.

The chain has TRBV5-6 and TRBJ2-1; the match to TRBD2 covers 7 bases. The length of the CDR3 is 11 residues. Germline values: CDR1 SGHDT, CDR2 YYEEEE. Trimming cost V 6 bases and J 9 bases; bases outside gene matches: 3. The CDR3 region has the DNA TGTGCCAGCACCTCGGGGGGTGAGCAGTTCTTC. It is translated as CASTSGGEQFF. Looking up the rest from reference TRBV5-6 and TRBJ2-1 gives the full variable domain: DAGVTQSPTHLIKTRGQQVTLRCSPKSGHDTVSWYQQALGQGPQFIFQYYEEEERQRGNFPDRFSGHQFPNYSSELNVNALLLGDSALYLCASTSGGEQFFGPGTRLTVL.

This clone appeared a single time. The chain links TRBV18 to TRBJ2-3; 7 bases match TRBD1. The trim removed 2 bases at V and 5 bases at J, leaving 7 bases unmatched. The CDR3 runs to 15 residues. Germline V gives CDR1 KGHSH, CDR2 LQKENI. The CDR3 coding sequence is TGTGCCAGCTCACCAGGCAGGGGGATGGGAGATACGCAGTATTTT. Protein product: CASSPGRGMGDTQYF.